This record concerns one T cell receptor beta chain sequence. The antigen it binds to is not known. No base-level quality is on record; no much larger clone is a single base apart. The CDR3 sequence holds 11 residues, the cysteine and phenylalanine included. The kept DNA is CDR3 alone, 33 bases in frame from the first base. V sheds 3 bases and J sheds 11 bases, leaving 10 bases between their ends. From a lookup of the germline V gene (reference sequence), CDR1 and CDR2 are LNHDA and SQIVND. The data stem from a study of T cells in Graves' hyperthyroidism and ophthalmopathy (dated by TCRdb to between 2019 and 2020). Some background on the complete study: Peripheral blood was collected at initial diagnosis, before any treatment. The study also compared thyroid tissue and blood T-cell repertoires from about six Graves' hyperthyroidism patients. To identify TCR V-J signatures that set the groups apart, the researchers used a discovery cohort of 100 patients, made up of roughly 40 with Graves' ophthalmopathy and about 60 with stable Graves' hyperthyroidism. Whether ophthalmopathy could be predicted prospectively was tested in an independent validation cohort made up of 18 to 20 hyperthyroidism patients plus 17 patients who later progressed to ophthalmopathy. The paper describes TCR Vbeta CDR3 sequencing of 120 to 150 peripheral blood samples, made up of under 50 ophthalmopathy patients, roughly 80 hyperthyroidism patients and some 17 progressor patients. The 100 discovery patients were randomly split 7:3 into training and test sets. Once sampling was done, hyperthyroidism patients were given methimazole at a starting dose of 30 mg daily, whereas ophthalmopathy patients were given high-dose intravenous methylprednisolone. The investigation overall reported the following: In validation, the model predicted progression to ophthalmopathy a median of around six months before onset, with 65% to 71% sensitivity and about 72% specificity. A model built on a 13 V-J signature distinguished ophthalmopathy from stable hyperthyroidism, reaching about 88% sensitivity and under 84% specificity in cross-validation and 80%/75% in testing. Most expanded thyroid clonotypes (frequency above 0.001) were also detected in blood, suggesting blood repertoires may reflect thyroid immune responses. Sample size was not statistically predetermined, and blinding of investigators to group allocation was not performed.

The TCR beta CDR3 regions were amplified from RNA transcripts. A first-round RT-PCR of the TCR CDR3 used the HTBI primer set with the Qiagen OneStep RT-PCR kit. A second multiplex PCR round built the libraries, followed by size selection and purification. The libraries were sequenced on an Illumina HiSeq2000 using paired-end 100 bp reads. Under the source paper's analysis protocol: SOAPnuke was used to process the raw data, with reads discarded if the reads contained adapters or uncalled bases, had a mean Phred below 15, or lacked an exact constant-primer or identifier match. High-quality paired reads were merged with COPE v1.2.5, and unique nucleotide sequences were defined as clonotypes. Clonotypes were aligned to IMGT TRBV, TRBD and TRBJ reference segments using MiTCR v1.1. Analysis was restricted to V-J combinations with a frequency above 0.0001, which covered roughly 99% of repertoires. A TCS score was defined as the ratio of F50 (clonal expansion) to E x V (chaos), with BLOSUM62-based TCRdist applied between CDR3 peptides within each V-J. Welch's t-statistics and random forest reduced 514 V-J features to 13, which were used in a naive Bayes classifier (R e1071). TCRdb's own reprocessing of the public reads used fastp at Q25 and MiXCR and kept productive beta chains. Identical CDR3 proteins give one entry, which carries the most common genes and DNA. These V and J calls are TCRdb output, not the study's own analysis. The sample table records 600,000 or so distinct CDR3 sequences; about 16% of these occur just once. Of the sample, about 3.8% falls within the top ten clones.

Graves' hyperthyroidism was defined as stable when no progression to ophthalmopathy occurred over 18 months of follow-up. Hyperthyroidism patients were newly diagnosed, had a disease duration of under 2 months, and were aged 18 to 65 years. Exclusion was applied to patients with uncontrolled infections, other autoimmune diseases, pregnancy or lactation. Diagnoses were based on clinical symptoms, serum thyroxine and TRAb, thyroid ultrasound and orbital computed tomography. Ficoll-Paque density gradient centrifugation was used to isolate PBMCs from around 10 ml of fresh peripheral blood. Total RNA was extracted using Trizol reagent, and RNA quality was assessed on an Agilent 2100 Bioanalyzer.

This chain is built from TRBV19 and TRBJ1-1; the D segment could be TRBD1, given 6 matching bases. The clonotype comes from a woman aged 25-40 years with Graves' hyperthyroidism. The sequenced material came from blood. The CDR3 amino acid sequence is: CASSMDSVAFF. In nucleotide form, the sequence is TGTGCCAGTAGTATGGACAGCGTGGCTTTCTTT. The CDR3 plus the reference TRBV19 and TRBJ1-1 genes for the other parts give the full variable domain: DGGITQSPKYLFRKEGQNVTLSCEQNLNHDAMYWYRQDPGQGLRLIYYSQIVNDFQKGDIAEGYSVSREKKESFPLTVTSAQKNPTAFYLCASSMDSVAFFGQGTRLTVV.